These T cell receptor beta chains were read from a single sample in a study of cytomegalovirus exposure and HLA in healthy donors. Only in-frame clones appear in the TCRdb table, and some are missing; sequencing was by immunoSEQ multiplex PCR. The data contain under 170,000 clones, around 75% of them singletons. The sample taken for sequencing was PBMCs. The source is a human donor in good health. Both conserved end residues are part of each CDR3. A D gene is named only where the DNA matches it firmly. Not every row has a clone size; where given, it reads once, few, many or a size class.

j_call: TRBJ2-6; d_call: TRBD1; clone_size: NA; v_call: TRBV7-2; cdr3_aa: CASSLPRTGGALGANVLTF; cdr3_nt: TGTGCCAGCAGCTTACCCAGGACAGGGGGCGCTCTGGGGGCCAACGTCCTGACTTTC
j_call: TRBJ1-1; d_call: NA; clone_size: NA; v_call: TRBV7-9; cdr3_aa: CASSPIWTAQIQAFF; cdr3_nt: TGTGCCAGCAGCCCTATTTGGACAGCACAAATTCAAGCTTTCTTT
j_call: TRBJ2-1; d_call: NA; clone_size: NA; v_call: TRBV7-8; cdr3_aa: CASSLRDSNNEQFF; cdr3_nt: TGTGCCAGCAGCTTAAGAGACAGCAACAATGAGCAGTTCTTC
j_call: TRBJ1-5; d_call: NA; clone_size: NA; v_call: TRBV6-1; cdr3_aa: CASSERRDQPQHF; cdr3_nt: TGTGCCAGCAGTGAACGGAGGGATCAGCCCCAGCATTTT
j_call: TRBJ2-7; d_call: NA; clone_size: NA; v_call: TRBV6-1; cdr3_aa: CASSGLGGPHEQYF; cdr3_nt: TGTGCCAGCAGTGGATTGGGGGGGCCGCACGAGCAGTACTTC
j_call: TRBJ2-7; d_call: TRBD2; clone_size: NA; v_call: TRBV27; cdr3_aa: CASSLGPLAGGAYEQYF; cdr3_nt: TGTGCCAGCAGTTTAGGGCCGTTAGCGGGAGGGGCCTACGAGCAGTACTTC
j_call: TRBJ1-2; d_call: TRBD1; clone_size: NA; v_call: TRBV6-1; cdr3_aa: CASSADRINGYTF; cdr3_nt: TGTGCCAGCAGTGCGGACAGGATAAACGGCTACACCTTC
j_call: TRBJ1-1; d_call: TRBD1; clone_size: NA; v_call: TRBV13; cdr3_aa: CASTPATGGTEAFF; cdr3_nt: TGTGCCAGCACCCCAGCGACAGGGGGCACTGAAGCTTTCTTT
j_call: TRBJ2-1; d_call: NA; clone_size: NA; v_call: TRBV18; cdr3_aa: CASSPNGGTYNEQFF; cdr3_nt: TGTGCCAGCTCACCAAATGGGGGGACCTACAATGAGCAGTTCTTC
j_call: TRBJ2-7; d_call: NA; clone_size: NA; v_call: TRBV5-4; cdr3_aa: CASSSGQNYEQYF; cdr3_nt: TGTGCCAGCAGCTCCGGACAGAACTACGAGCAGTACTTC
j_call: TRBJ2-3; d_call: TRBD1; clone_size: NA; v_call: TRBV28; cdr3_aa: CASSQAGTADTQYF; cdr3_nt: TGTGCCAGCAGTCAAGCTGGGACAGCAGATACGCAGTATTTT
j_call: TRBJ2-2; d_call: TRBD2; clone_size: NA; v_call: TRBV6-1; cdr3_aa: CASSDSGGDTGELFF; cdr3_nt: TGTGCCAGCAGTGATAGCGGGGGGGACACCGGGGAGCTGTTTTTT
j_call: TRBJ1-2; d_call: NA; clone_size: NA; v_call: TRBV7-9; cdr3_aa: CASSWDGEANYGYTF; cdr3_nt: TGTGCCAGCAGCTGGGACGGGGAGGCTAACTATGGCTACACCTTC
j_call: TRBJ1-5; d_call: NA; clone_size: NA; v_call: TRBV5-8; cdr3_aa: CASSSISGAYSNQPQHF; cdr3_nt: TGTGCCAGCAGCTCAATCAGCGGCGCTTATAGCAATCAGCCCCAGCATTTT
j_call: TRBJ1-4; d_call: TRBD1; clone_size: once; v_call: TRBV5-1; cdr3_aa: CASSLALGTAGPNEKLFF; cdr3_nt: TGCGCCAGCAGCTTGGCGCTCGGGACAGCTGGCCCAAATGAAAAACTGTTTTTT
j_call: TRBJ1-5; d_call: NA; clone_size: few; v_call: TRBV19; cdr3_aa: CASSIVPKREPQHF; cdr3_nt: TGTGCCAGTAGTATAGTCCCTAAGCGGGAACCCCAGCATTTT
j_call: TRBJ2-3; d_call: TRBD2; clone_size: few; v_call: TRBV9; cdr3_aa: CASSGRPGGSTDTQYF; cdr3_nt: TGTGCCAGCAGCGGCCGCCCGGGGGGGAGCACAGATACGCAGTATTTT
j_call: TRBJ1-1; d_call: NA; clone_size: NA; v_call: TRBV19; cdr3_aa: CASSITGNTEAFF; cdr3_nt: TGTGCCAGTAGTATAACAGGGAACACTGAAGCTTTCTTT
j_call: TRBJ2-2; d_call: TRBD2; clone_size: NA; v_call: TRBV7-6; cdr3_aa: CASSSQRGGTGELFF; cdr3_nt: TGTGCCAGCAGCTCGCAGCGGGGGGGGACCGGGGAGCTGTTTTTT
j_call: TRBJ2-3; d_call: NA; clone_size: NA; v_call: TRBV28; cdr3_aa: CASSFTGGAGTQYF; cdr3_nt: TGTGCCAGCAGTTTTACCGGGGGAGCTGGGACGCAGTATTTT
j_call: TRBJ2-7; d_call: TRBD2; clone_size: NA; v_call: TRBV5-4; cdr3_aa: CASSLAFRGTSDYEQYF; cdr3_nt: TGTGCCAGCAGCTTGGCCTTCCGCGGGACTAGCGACTACGAGCAGTACTTC
j_call: TRBJ2-7; d_call: NA; clone_size: NA; v_call: TRBV6-5; cdr3_aa: CASSPIGHGEQYF; cdr3_nt: TGTGCCAGCAGTCCTATTGGGCACGGCGAGCAGTACTTC
j_call: TRBJ2-7; d_call: TRBD1; clone_size: NA; v_call: TRBV20-1; cdr3_aa: CSAKTGYEQYF; cdr3_nt: TGCAGTGCGAAGACAGGGTACGAGCAGTACTTC
j_call: TRBJ2-2; d_call: TRBD1; clone_size: once; v_call: TRBV5-4; cdr3_aa: CASSATGGAMELFF; cdr3_nt: TGTGCCAGCAGCGCGACAGGGGGCGCGATGGAGCTGTTTTTT
j_call: TRBJ1-1; d_call: NA; clone_size: NA; v_call: TRBV6-1; cdr3_aa: CASSVKGVGTEAFF; cdr3_nt: TGTGCCAGCAGTGTAAAGGGGGTGGGCACTGAAGCTTTCTTT
j_call: TRBJ1-5; d_call: NA; clone_size: NA; v_call: TRBV4-1; cdr3_aa: CASSQDFWESNQPQHF; cdr3_nt: TGCGCCAGCAGCCAAGACTTCTGGGAGAGCAATCAGCCCCAGCATTTT
j_call: TRBJ2-7; d_call: NA; clone_size: few; v_call: TRBV13; cdr3_aa: CASSYKQGHEQYF; cdr3_nt: TGTGCCAGCAGCTATAAACAGGGCCACGAGCAGTACTTC
j_call: TRBJ2-7; d_call: NA; clone_size: NA; v_call: TRBV5-8; cdr3_aa: CASSSRTATYEQYF; cdr3_nt: TGTGCCAGCAGCTCACGGACAGCCACCTACGAGCAGTACTTC
j_call: TRBJ1-5; d_call: NA; clone_size: NA; v_call: TRBV18; cdr3_aa: CASSPTTIGNGQPQHF; cdr3_nt: TGTGCCAGCTCCCCGACCACCATCGGGAACGGGCAGCCCCAGCATTTT
j_call: TRBJ2-6; d_call: TRBD2; clone_size: NA; v_call: TRBV7-2; cdr3_aa: CASSLSGSTGANVLTF; cdr3_nt: TGTGCCAGCAGCTTAAGCGGGAGTACTGGGGCCAACGTCCTGACTTTC
j_call: TRBJ2-1; d_call: NA; clone_size: NA; v_call: TRBV7-3; cdr3_aa: CASSLSRARSYNEQFF; cdr3_nt: TGTGCCAGCAGCTTATCCCGAGCCCGCTCCTACAATGAGCAGTTCTTC
j_call: TRBJ2-1; d_call: TRBD2; clone_size: NA; v_call: TRBV6-5; cdr3_aa: CASSTGLAGDEQFF; cdr3_nt: TGTGCCAGCAGCACCGGACTAGCGGGAGATGAGCAGTTCTTC
j_call: TRBJ1-6; d_call: NA; clone_size: NA; v_call: TRBV15; cdr3_aa: CATSRVGDYSPLHF; cdr3_nt: TGTGCCACCAGCAGAGTAGGGGATTATTCACCCCTCCACTTT
j_call: TRBJ2-7; d_call: TRBD1; clone_size: once; v_call: TRBV10-1; cdr3_aa: CASSELGQGDEQYF; cdr3_nt: TGCGCCAGCAGTGAGCTGGGACAGGGTGACGAGCAGTACTTC
j_call: TRBJ1-5; d_call: NA; clone_size: once; v_call: TRBV10-3; cdr3_aa: CAISDSGYNQPQHF; cdr3_nt: TGTGCCATCAGTGACAGTGGTTACAATCAGCCCCAGCATTTT
j_call: TRBJ1-4; d_call: NA; clone_size: NA; v_call: TRBV28; cdr3_aa: CASKEPGRNEKLFF; cdr3_nt: TGTGCCAGCAAGGAGCCTGGTCGTAATGAAAAACTGTTTTTT
j_call: TRBJ2-1; d_call: TRBD2; clone_size: NA; v_call: TRBV7-6; cdr3_aa: CASSFSGGVWNEQFF; cdr3_nt: TGTGCCAGCAGCTTTAGCGGGGGGGTTTGGAATGAGCAGTTCTTC
j_call: TRBJ2-7; d_call: TRBD1; clone_size: NA; v_call: TRBV27; cdr3_aa: CASSPRQGAYEQYF; cdr3_nt: TGTGCCAGCAGTCCCAGACAGGGGGCCTACGAGCAGTACTTC
j_call: TRBJ1-5; d_call: NA; clone_size: NA; v_call: TRBV21-1; cdr3_aa: CASSKVGGGIWQPQHF; cdr3_nt: NA
j_call: TRBJ2-2; d_call: TRBD1; clone_size: once; v_call: TRBV14; cdr3_aa: CASSQENRGSGELFF; cdr3_nt: TGTGCCAGCAGCCAAGAAAACAGGGGGTCCGGGGAGCTGTTTTTT
j_call: TRBJ2-1; d_call: TRBD1; clone_size: NA; v_call: TRBV28; cdr3_aa: CASSLGAGGGNEQFF; cdr3_nt: TGTGCCAGCAGTTTGGGGGCAGGGGGTGGAAATGAGCAGTTCTTC
j_call: TRBJ2-7; d_call: TRBD1; clone_size: NA; v_call: TRBV30; cdr3_aa: CAWRRTGTGAYEQYF; cdr3_nt: TGTGCCTGGAGGAGAACCGGGACAGGAGCCTACGAGCAGTACTTC
j_call: TRBJ1-4; d_call: NA; clone_size: NA; v_call: TRBV28; cdr3_aa: CASSLGEKLFF; cdr3_nt: TGTGCCAGCAGCCTCGGGGAAAAACTGTTTTTT
j_call: TRBJ1-1; d_call: NA; clone_size: few; v_call: TRBV25-1; cdr3_aa: CASSEYGRGPAEAFF; cdr3_nt: TGTGCCAGCAGTGAATACGGCAGGGGACCGGCTGAAGCTTTCTTT
j_call: TRBJ1-5; d_call: TRBD1; clone_size: NA; v_call: TRBV15; cdr3_aa: CATSRDWARTGAQPQHF; cdr3_nt: TGTGCCACCAGCAGAGATTGGGCAAGGACAGGGGCTCAGCCCCAGCATTTT
j_call: TRBJ1-3; d_call: TRBD1; clone_size: NA; v_call: TRBV19; cdr3_aa: CASSIAGTGTGNTIYF; cdr3_nt: TGTGCCAGTAGTATCGCCGGGACAGGGACTGGAAACACCATATATTTT
j_call: TRBJ2-5; d_call: NA; clone_size: NA; v_call: TRBV2; cdr3_aa: CASLGRETQYF; cdr3_nt: TGTGCCAGCTTGGGGAGGGAGACCCAGTACTTC
j_call: TRBJ1-1; d_call: TRBD1; clone_size: few; v_call: TRBV6-5; cdr3_aa: CASRNTGGERTEAFF; cdr3_nt: TGTGCCAGCAGGAACACAGGGGGCGAAAGGACTGAAGCTTTCTTT
j_call: TRBJ2-5; d_call: NA; clone_size: NA; v_call: TRBV2; cdr3_aa: CASSEFQGQTQYF; cdr3_nt: TGTGCCAGCAGTGAATTCCAGGGCCAGACCCAGTACTTC
j_call: TRBJ2-1; d_call: TRBD1; clone_size: NA; v_call: TRBV5-8; cdr3_aa: CASSLDTGAYNEQFF; cdr3_nt: TGTGCCAGCAGCTTGGATACAGGGGCTTACAATGAGCAGTTCTTC
j_call: TRBJ2-5; d_call: TRBD2; clone_size: NA; v_call: TRBV5-1; cdr3_aa: CASSLDTAGNQETQYF; cdr3_nt: TGCGCCAGCAGCTTGGACACAGCGGGGAACCAAGAGACCCAGTACTTC
j_call: TRBJ2-1; d_call: TRBD2; clone_size: NA; v_call: TRBV10-1; cdr3_aa: CASSEGRVAGDREQFF; cdr3_nt: TGCGCCAGCAGTGAGGGGAGGGTAGCGGGAGATCGCGAGCAGTTCTTC